The 19 T cell receptor beta chains below all came from one sample that was sequenced in a study of blood T cell repertoires in COVID-19. Assay used: immunoSEQ multiplex PCR; TCRdb lists only in-frame clones, some missing. The table shows around 620,000 clones, with about 87% occurring only once. The sample comprised peripheral blood. The origin of the receptors is a woman younger than 30 with acute or convalescent COVID-19.

This chain links TRBV9 with TRBJ2-7; a possible D gene is TRBD1 (6 bases). This CDR3 region has 15 residues. Deletions cut 4 bases from V and 2 bases from J, with 16 bases between. Germline V gene sequence: CDR1 SGDLS, CDR2 YYNGEE. CDR3 loop: CASSPSPQGTYEQYF. The CDR3 DNA is TGTGCCAGCAGCCCCTCACCTCAGGGGACCTACGAGCAGTACTTC.

This chain joins TRBV15 and TRBJ2-7, with D possibly matching TRBD1 (5 bases). The CDR3 runs to 14 residues. Germline CDR1 LNHNV, CDR2 YYDKDF (reference sequence). Trimming removed 1 base at V and 2 bases at J, with 9 bases between. The CDR3 nucleotides read TGTGCCACCAGCAGAGGCCAGGGCCCCTACGAGCAGTACTTC. Protein sequence: CATSRGQGPYEQYF.

The chain uses TRBV12-5 and TRBJ2-7, with 8 bases lining up with TRBD2. Germline CDR1 reads LGHNT; CDR2 reads FRNRAP. With V trimmed by 8 bases and J by 2 bases, 14 bases remained unmatched. The CDR3 contains 16 residues. CDR3 loop: CASSAPFRGGTYEQYF. The DNA for the CDR3 is TGTGCTAGTTCCGCTCCTTTCCGGGGGGGGACCTACGAGCAGTACTTC.

V and J are TRBV6-2 or TRBV6-3 and TRBJ2-1; 10 positions agree with TRBD2. The J segment lost 7 bases and the V segment lost 6 bases, leaving 9 bases of the junction unmatched. The CDR3 loop spans 15 amino acids. Per the germline V gene, CDR1 is MNHEY and CDR2 is SVGEGT. CDR3 region: CASSTLAGEENEQFF. Here the CDR3 DNA reads TGTGCCAGCAGCACCCTAGCGGGGGAGGAGAATGAGCAGTTCTTC.

In regard to this clone: The identical CDR3 is also encoded by other nucleotide sequences in the sample. The rearrangement uses TRBV18 and TRBJ2-5; no firm D call. The CDR3 contains 13 residues. Germline lookup yields CDR1 KGHSH and CDR2 LQKENI. Trimming took off 2 bases at V and 1 base at J, with 5 bases between the two ends. CDR3 loop: CASSPGSQETQYF. The CDR3, as DNA: TGTGCCAGCTCACCAGGCAGCCAAGAGACCCAGTACTTC.

The J gene is TRBJ1-1, the V gene TRBV6-1; D not resolved. CDR3 length: 14 amino acids. CDR1 MNHNS and CDR2 SASEGT come from the germline V gene. V was cut by 3 bases and J by 4 bases, with 12 bases left in between. For the CDR3, the DNA is TGTGCCAGCAGTGATAAGACTTCCGGCACTGAAGCTTTCTTT. It is translated as CASSDKTSGTEAFF.

This clone was seen a single time. The chain carries TRBV2 and TRBJ1-1; D is possibly TRBD1 (6 bases). From germline, CDR1 is SNHLY and CDR2 FYNNEI. V gave up 6 bases and J gave up 4 bases, with 15 bases separating them. The CDR3 extends over 14 amino acids. CDR3: CASSRGGEGTEAFF. Here the CDR3 DNA reads TGTGCCAGCAGCCGAGGGGGAGAGGGCACTGAAGCTTTCTTT.

This clone was counted once. This chain uses TRBV11-1 with TRBJ2-5; D perhaps matches TRBD2 (6 bases). This CDR3 has 15 residues. V dropped 1 base and J dropped 5 bases, with 14 bases sitting between them. Germline loops: CDR1 SGHAT, CDR2 FQDESV (reference sequence). CDR3 region: CASSLVVGGLETQYF. CDR3 nucleotide sequence: TGTGCCAGCAGCTTAGTAGTGGGGGGTTTGGAGACCCAGTACTTC.

The V gene is TRBV5-6, the J gene TRBJ1-6; D possibly corresponds to TRBD1 (6 bases). In germline, CDR1 is SGHDT, CDR2 YYEEEE. The V end lost 1 base, the J end lost 8 bases, and 22 bases lay between the germline ends. The CDR3 extends over 18 amino acids. In DNA, the CDR3 is TGTGCCAGCAGCTTGTGGATGCGGGCAGGGGTGACATATTCACCCCTCCACTTT. It translates to CASSLWMRAGVTYSPLHF.

The rearrangement links TRBV3-1 (or the pseudogene TRBV3-2) to TRBJ2-3; TRBD2 agrees at 16 bases. This CDR3 is built from 16 residues. Germline CDR1 reads LGHDT; CDR2 reads YNNKEL (reference sequence). V was clipped by 4 bases and J by 4 bases; unmatched bases: 2. The CDR3 is CASSPGTSGGADTQYF. CDR3 coding DNA: TGTGCCAGCAGCCCTGGGACTAGCGGGGGGGCAGATACGCAGTATTTT.

The CDR3 coding sequence is TGTGCCACCAGCAGCTCCGGGCGGGGCAATCAGCCCCAGCATTTT. Amino acid sequence: CATSSSGRGNQPQHF. J is TRBJ1-5 and V is TRBV15; no reliable D call. Trimming cost V 3 bases and J 2 bases, with 11 bases left between them. The CDR3 extends over 15 amino acids. Germline loops: CDR1 LNHNV, CDR2 YYDKDF (reference sequence).

This clone has just one count. The chain links TRBV25-1 to TRBJ1-2; no definite D call. Germline lookup yields CDR1 MGHDK and CDR2 SYGVNS. V was trimmed by 1 base and J by 2 bases, leaving 8 bases between them. There are 14 residues in the CDR3. The CDR3 coding sequence is TGTGCCAGCAGTGAATGGGCAGCAAACTATGGCTACACCTTC. Residues: CASSEWAANYGYTF.

The gene calls are TRBV6-5 and TRBJ1-6; no reliable D call. Germline CDR1 reads MNHEY; CDR2 reads SVGAGI. The CDR3 has 15 amino acids. Trimming pared 0 bases from V and 9 bases from J, leaving 12 bases between. CDR3 loop: CASSYSSREGSPLHF. CDR3 DNA sequence: TGTGCCAGCAGTTACTCGAGTCGGGAGGGTTCACCCCTCCACTTT.

The chain employs TRBV5-1 and TRBJ1-1, with TRBD1 matching over 10 bases. The CDR3 runs to 17 residues. V was pared by 4 bases and J by 4 bases, with 13 bases of the junction left unmatched. CDR1 and CDR2 (germline): SGHRS, YFSETQ. CDR3 in DNA: TGCGCCAGCAGCGTAGACCCCGGGACAGGGGTGGGCACTGAAGCTTTCTTT. Protein: CASSVDPGTGVGTEAFF.

The J gene is TRBJ1-1, the V gene TRBV5-5; TRBD1 matches at 11 bases. Trimming removed 3 bases from V and 4 bases from J; junction bases left unmatched: 5. The CDR3 is 15 residues long. CDR1 and CDR2 from the germline V gene are SGHKS and YYEKEE (reference sequence). The CDR3 protein is CASSSAGTGGTEAFF. CDR3 DNA: TGTGCCAGCAGCTCCGCCGGGACAGGGGGCACTGAAGCTTTCTTT.

The chain recombines TRBV19 with TRBJ1-1; D gene uncertain. V shed 1 base and J shed 2 bases, with 8 bases lying between them. The CDR3 is 14 amino acids. Per germline, CDR1 LNHDA and CDR2 SQIVND (reference sequence). Here the CDR3 reads CASSIGGVNTEAFF. CDR3 DNA: TGTGCCAGTAGTATAGGAGGAGTCAACACTGAAGCTTTCTTT.

The chain has TRBV11-2 and TRBJ1-5; weak D call: TRBD1 (5 bases). The CDR3 spans 15 residues. Trimming left V 5 bases short and J 6 bases short, with 17 bases between. Germline V gives CDR1 SGHAT, CDR2 FQNNGV. The CDR3 sequence is CASSPGWGSGQPQHF. The CDR3 nucleotides are TGTGCCAGCAGCCCCGGTTGGGGCTCTGGTCAGCCCCAGCATTTT.

This chain connects TRBV6-5 to TRBJ2-2, with D maybe TRBD2 (5 bases). The CDR3 spans 12 residues. The germline V gene encodes CDR1 MNHEY and CDR2 SVGAGI. This CDR3 is CAQSGDTGELFF. CDR3 nucleotide sequence: TGTGCGCAATCCGGGGACACCGGGGAGCTGTTTTTT.

The V and J genes are TRBV6-5 and TRBJ1-5, with D tentatively TRBD1 (6 bases). The germline V and J ends were trimmed by 6 bases and 6 bases, with 12 bases remaining between them. The CDR3 has 13 residues. CDR1 and CDR2 from the germline V gene are MNHEY and SVGAGI. CDR3 sequence reads: CASSNREGQPQHF. The DNA of the CDR3 is TGTGCCAGCAGCAACAGGGAGGGTCAGCCCCAGCATTTT.